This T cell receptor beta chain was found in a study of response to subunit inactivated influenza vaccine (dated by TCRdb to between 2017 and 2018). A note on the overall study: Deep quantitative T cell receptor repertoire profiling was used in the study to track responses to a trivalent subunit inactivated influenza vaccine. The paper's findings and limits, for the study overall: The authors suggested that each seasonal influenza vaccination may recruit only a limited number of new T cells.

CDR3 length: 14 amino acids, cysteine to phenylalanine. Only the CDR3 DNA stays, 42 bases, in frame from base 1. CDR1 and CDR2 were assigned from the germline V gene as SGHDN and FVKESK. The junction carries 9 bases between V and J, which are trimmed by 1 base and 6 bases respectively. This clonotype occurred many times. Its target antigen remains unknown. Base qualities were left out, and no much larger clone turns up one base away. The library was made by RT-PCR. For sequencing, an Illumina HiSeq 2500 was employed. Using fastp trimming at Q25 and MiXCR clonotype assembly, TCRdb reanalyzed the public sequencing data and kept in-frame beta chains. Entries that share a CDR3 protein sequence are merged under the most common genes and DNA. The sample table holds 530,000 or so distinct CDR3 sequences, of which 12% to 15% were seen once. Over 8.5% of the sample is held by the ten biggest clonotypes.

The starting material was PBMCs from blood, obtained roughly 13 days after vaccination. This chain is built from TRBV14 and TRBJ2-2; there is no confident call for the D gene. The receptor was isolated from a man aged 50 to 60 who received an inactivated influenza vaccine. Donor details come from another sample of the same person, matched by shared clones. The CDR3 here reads CASSQGFVPGELFF. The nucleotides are TGTGCCAGCAGCCAAGGGTTCGTACCCGGGGAGCTGTTTTTT.